This TCR beta chain was captured in a study of blood T cell repertoires in COVID-19. Germline V gene data show CDR1 as ENHRY and CDR2 as SYGVKD. This CDR3 comprises 15 residues. The V gene end was trimmed by 4 bases and the J gene end by 3 bases; junction bases not matched to a gene: 4. Sequenced by immunoSEQ multiplex PCR; TCRdb stores in-frame clones only, minus some. Of roughly 250,000 clones listed, roughly 90% are singletons. This clonotype originated in a woman aged 25 to 45 with acute COVID-19. The J gene is TRBJ2-3, the V gene TRBV10-3, with 10 bases lining up with TRBD1. Sequences were obtained from PBMCs or T cells enriched from blood (not recorded which). The chain's CDR3 is CAISAVGQGTDTQYF. The CDR3 bases are TGTGCCATCAGTGCAGTGGGACAGGGGACAGATACGCAGTATTTT.